The 28 T cell receptor beta chains presented below share a single source sample, sequenced in a study of OX40 agonist ivuxolimab in advanced cancers. Sequenced by immunoSEQ multiplex PCR; TCRdb stores in-frame clones only, minus some. The sample lists 70,000 to 75,000 clones; roughly 84% were seen once. The starting material was CD4+ or CD8+ T cells sorted from blood, obtained in a trial of the OX40 agonist ivuxolimab. The source is an adult with an advanced solid tumor such as melanoma, head and neck, liver or kidney cancer.

J is TRBJ1-4 and V is TRBV2; D is uncertain. V lost 4 bases, J lost 4 bases, and 19 bases lay in between. The CDR3 has 17 residues. Germline V gene data show CDR1 as SNHLY and CDR2 as FYNNEI. CDR3 coding DNA: TGTGCCAGCAGTGTGGGTCCAATAGGACGAAATAATGAAAAACTGTTTTTT. Protein sequence: CASSVGPIGRNNEKLFF.

This clone was seen just once. The J gene is TRBJ2-5, the V gene TRBV7-2; D is possibly TRBD1 (5 bases). The CDR3 totals 14 residues. Trimming took 5 bases from V and 2 from J, leaving 12 bases between them. Germline CDR1 and CDR2: SGHTA and FQGNSA. CDR3 DNA sequence: TGTGCCAGCAGCCCCCGGACACTGCAAGAGACCCAGTACTTC. As protein: CASSPRTLQETQYF.

J is TRBJ1-1 and V is TRBV5-4, with unresolved D. Germline V lookup: CDR1 SGHNT, CDR2 YYREEE (reference sequence). The CDR3 runs 15 residues. V lost 0 bases, J lost 4 bases, and 13 bases lay in between. This CDR3 reads CASSLGPAAGTEAFF. The CDR3 DNA reads TGTGCCAGCAGCTTGGGACCGGCCGCTGGCACTGAAGCTTTCTTT.

The chain links TRBV29-1 to TRBJ1-2, with unresolved D. This CDR3 contains 12 residues. Trimming removed 5 bases at V and 3 bases at J, with 10 bases between. Germline V CDR1 and CDR2: SQVTM, ANQGSEA. The CDR3 DNA follows: TGCAGCGTTCGGGTCGGGGACTATGGCTACACCTTC. This translates into CSVRVGDYGYTF. Full variable domain (missing parts from reference TRBV29-1 and TRBJ1-2): SAVISQKPSRDICQRGTSLTIQCQVDSQVTMMFWYRQQPGQSLTLIATANQGSEATYESGFVIDKFPISRPNLTFSTLTVSNMSPEDSSIYLCSVRVGDYGYTFGSGTRLTVV.

The V and J genes are TRBV6-6 and TRBJ2-2; 7 bases line up with TRBD1. Trimming removed 8 bases from V and 5 bases from J; junction bases left unmatched: 11. The CDR3 contains 15 residues. Germline loops: CDR1 MNHNY, CDR2 SVGAGI (reference sequence). The CDR3 spells CASFVQGVGTGELFF. As DNA, the CDR3 is TGTGCCAGCTTTGTCCAGGGGGTAGGGACCGGGGAGCTGTTTTTT.

V and J are TRBV5-1 and TRBJ2-3; TRBD2 matches at 8 bases. There are 17 residues in the CDR3. Germline loops: CDR1 SGHRS, CDR2 YFSETQ. With V trimmed by 0 bases and J by 1 base, 7 bases remained unmatched. CDR3 loop: CASSLARDSGGTDTQYF. CDR3 coding DNA: TGCGCCAGCAGCTTGGCCCGAGATAGCGGGGGCACAGATACGCAGTATTTT.

This clone was counted a single time. The genes are TRBV5-1 and TRBJ2-1, with D tentatively TRBD1 (6 bases). The CDR3 is made up of 13 amino acids. V dropped 2 bases and J dropped 4 bases, with 7 bases sitting between them. In germline, CDR1 is SGHRS, CDR2 YFSETQ. The CDR3 DNA reads as TGCGCCAGCAGCTTAGACAGGTACAATGAGCAGTTCTTC. Translation: CASSLDRYNEQFF. Combining the CDR3 with reference TRBV5-1 and TRBJ2-1 gives the whole variable domain KAGVTQTPRYLIKTRGQQVTLSCSPISGHRSVSWYQQTPGQGLQFLFEYFSETQRNKGNFPGRFSGRQFSNSRSEMNVSTLELGDSALYLCASSLDRYNEQFFGPGTRLTVL.

V usage is TRBV19 and J usage is TRBJ1-2; 8 bases are shared with TRBD1. The CDR3 totals 15 residues. V trimming: 1 base; J trimming: 7 bases; junction bases outside the gene matches: 8. The V gene's germline CDR1 is LNHDA and CDR2 SQIVND (reference sequence). The CDR3 bases are TGTGCCAGTAGTATAGTCCTGGACAGGGTCCCTGGCTACACCTTC. This gives the protein CASSIVLDRVPGYTF.

This chain links TRBV6-5 with TRBJ2-5; possibly TRBD2 for D (6 bases). The DNA matches TRBJ2-7 better at its end, which makes the J call doubtful. CDR3 length: 14 amino acids. Germline loops: CDR1 MNHEY, CDR2 SVGAGI. The CDR3: CASSYAGSSYEQYF. DNA of the CDR3: TGTGCCAGCAGTTACGCGGGAAGCTCCTACGAGCAGTACTTC.

The chain joins TRBV7-9 to TRBJ1-1; 9 nucleotides match TRBD1. CDR1 and CDR2 (germline): SEHNR, FQNEAQ (reference sequence). The CDR3 has 14 residues. Trimming at V came to 4 bases and at J to 1 base, leaving 1 base not matched to a gene. CDR3 loop: CASSWGQGNTEAFF. The CDR3 DNA reads TGTGCCAGCAGCTGGGGACAGGGGAACACTGAAGCTTTCTTT.

The sample holds one count of this clone. This chain connects TRBV29-1 to TRBJ1-3; D may be TRBD1 (5 bases). Germline loops: CDR1 SQVTM, CDR2 ANQGSEA. V was cut by 7 bases and J by 4 bases, with 17 bases left in between. The CDR3 is 14 amino acids. CDR3 protein: CSATVQLSGNTIYF. In DNA, the CDR3 is TGCAGCGCGACAGTCCAGTTATCCGGAAACACCATATATTTT.

The chain is built from TRBV5-4 and TRBJ1-1; the match to TRBD1 covers 8 bases. Germline assignment: CDR1 SGHNT and CDR2 YYREEE (reference sequence). The CDR3 has 14 amino acids. With V trimmed by 3 bases and J by 11 bases, 12 bases remained unmatched. The CDR3 protein is CASSWGQAAQGAFF. Written as DNA, the CDR3 is TGTGCCAGCAGCTGGGGACAGGCGGCTCAAGGGGCTTTCTTT.

In regard to this clone: Mismatch with germline at one junction end may stem from a read error. The rearrangement links TRBV5-8 to TRBJ1-5; D is possibly TRBD1 (6 bases). Germline V gene sequence: CDR1 SGHTS, CDR2 YDEGEE. The CDR3 consists of 13 residues. The DNA for the CDR3 is TGTGCCAGCAGCTCGACAGGTTATCAACCCCAGCATTTT. Its protein product is CASSSTGYQPQHF. Full variable domain (outside the CDR3, taken from reference TRBV5-8 and TRBJ1-5): EAGVTQSPTHLIKTRGQQATLRCSPISGHTSVYWYQQALGLGLQFLLWYDEGEERNRGNFPPRFSGRQFPNYSSELNVNALELEDSALYLCASSSTGYQPQHFGDGTRLSIL.

The V gene is TRBV9, the J gene TRBJ2-5, with 7 positions matching TRBD2. Germline CDR1 reads SGDLS; CDR2 reads YYNGEE. The CDR3 covers 15 residues. Losses at the gene ends were 1 base for V and 1 base for J; bases not matched to a gene: 4. The CDR3 sequence is CASSVNPSGQETQYF. The CDR3 DNA reads TGTGCCAGCAGCGTAAACCCTAGCGGCCAAGAGACCCAGTACTTC.

V gene TRBV10-3 combines with J gene TRBJ1-1; D is perhaps TRBD1 (6 bases). V dropped 6 bases and J dropped 7 bases, with 18 bases sitting between them. Germline V gene lookup returns CDR1 ENHRY and CDR2 SYGVKD. The CDR3 consists of 14 residues. CDR3 bases: TGTGCCATCAGCCTATATGCAGGGGAGAATGAAGCTTTCTTT. Its protein is CAISLYAGENEAFF.

J is TRBJ2-5 and V is TRBV5-6; 9 nucleotides agree with TRBD2. This CDR3 spans 15 amino acids. Germline CDR1 reads SGHDT; CDR2 reads YYEEEE. V lost 3 bases and J lost 2; bases outside the gene matches: 5. The CDR3 region has the DNA TGTGCCAGCAGCTGGCCTAGCGGGGCTCAAGAGACCCAGTACTTC. Amino acids: CASSWPSGAQETQYF.

The chain carries TRBV19 and TRBJ2-5; perhaps D is TRBD1 or TRBD2 (5 bases each). CDR3 length equals 17 residues. The germline CDR1 and CDR2 sequences are LNHDA and SQIVND (reference sequence). V lost 5 bases and J 1 base, leaving 20 bases between the germline ends. CDR3 sequence (DNA): TGTGCCAGTAGTCAAATTAAGGAGGCACAGGTCCAAGAGACCCAGTACTTC. It is translated as CASSQIKEAQVQETQYF.

The V gene is TRBV5-1, the J gene TRBJ1-2; the D is unclear. Germline loops: CDR1 SGHRS, CDR2 YFSETQ. Deletions cut 6 bases from V and 4 bases from J, with 13 bases between. This CDR3 contains 13 residues. The CDR3 loop reads CASNLGPSYGYTF. The CDR3 DNA follows: TGCGCCAGCAACCTCGGGCCAAGCTATGGCTACACCTTC.

This chain uses TRBV11-2 with TRBJ1-2; D not certain. Germline CDR1 reads SGHAT; CDR2 reads FQNNGV. The V end was cut by 1 base, the J end by 8 bases, with 11 bases between. This CDR3 has 13 residues. The CDR3 DNA sequence: TGTGCCAGCAGCTTAGGCCCACTCGGGGGCTACACCTTC. It encodes CASSLGPLGGYTF.

The chain carries TRBV5-1 and TRBJ1-1; the match to TRBD1 covers 9 bases. V trimming: 4 bases; J trimming: 3 bases; junction bases outside the gene matches: 4. Germline CDR1 is SGHRS and CDR2 is YFSETQ. This CDR3 is 14 amino acids long. CDR3 in amino acids: CASSPDRGDTEAFF. CDR3 in DNA: TGCGCCAGCAGCCCGGACAGGGGTGACACTGAAGCTTTCTTT.

In its sample, this clone was seen a few times. The genes are TRBV6-5 and TRBJ1-2; 7 bases agree with TRBD1. J lost 5 bases, V lost 6 bases, and 12 bases had no gene match. The V gene's germline CDR1 is MNHEY and CDR2 SVGAGI. The CDR3 spans 15 residues. Here the CDR3 reads CASSPTGVKGYGYTF. CDR3 bases: TGTGCCAGCAGCCCCACAGGGGTCAAGGGGTATGGCTACACCTTC.

The J gene is TRBJ2-3, the V gene TRBV2; 7 bases align to TRBD2. The length of the CDR3 is 14 residues. Per germline, CDR1 SNHLY and CDR2 FYNNEI. With 7 bases clipped from V and 5 bases from J, the junction kept 9 bases outside the gene matches. The CDR3 DNA is TGTGCCAGCATGGCGGGGGTGATGAGAGATACGCAGTATTTT. Protein sequence: CASMAGVMRDTQYF. Full variable domain (missing parts from reference TRBV2 and TRBJ2-3): EPEVTQTPSHQVTQMGQEVILRCVPISNHLYFYWYRQILGQKVEFLVSFYNNEISEKSEIFDDQFSVERPDGSNFTLKIRSTKLEDSAMYFCASMAGVMRDTQYFGPGTRLTVL.

The rearrangement joins TRBV29-1 to TRBJ2-1; 10 nucleotides match TRBD1. This CDR3 region has 13 residues. Per germline, CDR1 SQVTM and CDR2 ANQGSEA. The ends lost 6 bases at V and 7 bases at J; junction bases unmatched: 6. The DNA for the CDR3 is TGCAGCGTCCTGACAGGGGGCATGAATGAGCAGTTCTTC. Translating gives CSVLTGGMNEQFF.

The chain has TRBV4-1 and TRBJ1-1; no definite D call. Germline-derived CDR1 and CDR2 are MGHRA and YSYEKL. V was clipped by 0 bases and J by 1 base, with 12 bases between them. The CDR3 length is 16 residues. The CDR3 loop reads CASSQDVRRANTEAFF. The CDR3 bases are TGCGCCAGCAGCCAAGACGTTCGACGAGCGAACACTGAAGCTTTCTTT.

In its sample, this clone was seen once. The chain recombines TRBV19 with TRBJ2-5, with D perhaps TRBD2 (6 bases). Deletions cut 4 bases from V and 4 bases from J, with 22 bases between. Germline CDR1 is LNHDA and CDR2 is SQIVND (reference sequence). This CDR3 has 17 residues. CDR3 amino acids: CASSRGEAVGFGETQYF. The CDR3 DNA is TGTGCCAGTAGTAGAGGGGAGGCCGTCGGTTTTGGAGAGACCCAGTACTTC.

The table lists this clone with a count of one. The CDR3 is CASSPGAPLEGEQYF. CDR3 DNA sequence: TGTGCCAGCTCACCGGGGGCTCCCCTCGAGGGCGAGCAGTACTTC. The gene calls are TRBV18 and TRBJ2-7, with D possibly TRBD1 on 6 matching bases. From germline, CDR1 is KGHSH and CDR2 LQKENI. This CDR3 has 15 amino acids. The germline V and J ends were trimmed by 3 bases and 6 bases, with 18 bases remaining between them.

The chain has TRBV5-6 and TRBJ2-2; D unclear. Trimming took off 4 bases at V and 6 bases at J, with 13 bases between the two ends. The length of the CDR3 is 14 residues. CDR1 SGHDT and CDR2 YYEEEE come from the germline V gene. The CDR3 protein is CASSPFDGSGELFF. The CDR3 DNA reads TGTGCCAGCAGCCCATTCGACGGATCCGGGGAGCTGTTTTTT.

In this sample, this clone turned up once. The genes are TRBV5-4 and TRBJ1-6; 7 nucleotides match TRBD1. V lost 6 bases to trimming and J lost 6 bases; unmatched junction nucleotides: 6. Germline-derived CDR1 and CDR2 are SGHNT and YYREEE (reference sequence). The CDR3 is made up of 14 amino acids. CDR3 DNA sequence: TGTGCCAGCACCCGGGACAGCGCTAATTCACCCCTCCACTTT. Translated, it gives CASTRDSANSPLHF.